These 10 T cell receptor beta chains came from one sample sequenced in a study of cytomegalovirus exposure and HLA in healthy donors. This table comes from immunoSEQ multiplex PCR, and its TCRdb copy is limited to in-frame clones, with some not included. The sample yields about 280,000 clones, 80% to 90% seen once. Sequenced sample: PBMCs. All receptors come from a woman under 30 in good health and CMV-seronegative.

The V call is TRBV19, the J call TRBJ2-1, with 9 bases aligning to TRBD1. V lost 5 bases, J lost 4 bases, and 9 bases stayed unmatched. CDR1 and CDR2 from the germline V gene are LNHDA and SQIVND (reference sequence). This CDR3 is 16 amino acids long. This CDR3 is CASSHPWGQGYNEQFF. The CDR3 DNA follows: TGTGCCAGTAGTCACCCCTGGGGACAGGGTTACAATGAGCAGTTCTTC.

The chain employs TRBV27 and TRBJ2-5; D is unclear. V shed 3 bases and J shed 5 bases, with 10 bases lying between them. The CDR3 is 13 residues long. Germline CDR1 reads MNHEY; CDR2 reads SMNVEV (reference sequence). The chain's CDR3 is CASSFPPRETQYF. Here the CDR3 DNA reads TGTGCCAGCAGTTTCCCACCGAGGGAGACCCAGTACTTC.

Worth noting for this clone: Within the sample, other DNA sequences also encode this same CDR3. The rearrangement uses TRBV6-5 and TRBJ1-5; possible D gene TRBD1, 5 bases. This CDR3 comprises 14 residues. With 2 bases removed from V and 7 bases from J, the gap between germline ends came to 12 bases. Germline V gene data show CDR1 as MNHEY and CDR2 as SVGAGI. The chain's CDR3 is CASSYGQGGQPQHF. CDR3 nucleotides: TGTGCCAGCAGTTACGGGCAGGGCGGACAGCCCCAGCATTTT.

The chain joins TRBV6-5 to TRBJ2-7; weak D call: TRBD1 (5 bases). Germline V CDR1 and CDR2: MNHEY, SVGAGI. The germline V and J ends were trimmed by 4 bases and 0 bases, with 13 bases remaining between them. The CDR3 contains 15 residues. In DNA, the CDR3 is TGTGCCAGCAGTTCGGACACGCTGGGCTCCTACGAGCAGTACTTC. This encodes CASSSDTLGSYEQYF.

In DNA form, the CDR3 reads TGTGCCAGCAGCTCACCAGCAGCAGGCAGCTATGGCTACACCTTC. Amino acids: CASSSPAAGSYGYTF. The chain uses TRBV7-2 and TRBJ1-2; D not certain. The CDR3 consists of 15 residues. Looked up from germline, CDR1 is SGHTA and CDR2 is FQGNSA. V shed 4 bases and J shed 4 bases, with 16 bases lying between them.

The gene calls are TRBV6-5 and TRBJ1-5, with 8 bases aligning to TRBD1. CDR1 is MNHEY, CDR2 SVGAGI, per germline. V was clipped by 6 bases and J by 1 base; unmatched bases: 5. The CDR3 extends over 15 amino acids. CDR3 sequence reads: CASRTGTGSNQPQHF. CDR3 nucleotide sequence: TGTGCCAGCAGGACCGGGACAGGAAGCAATCAGCCCCAGCATTTT.

Here the CDR3 DNA reads TGTGCCACCACTGGGGGGGCATCCCAGTACTTC. Its translation is CATTGGASQYF. The V and J genes are TRBV25-1 and TRBJ2-5; perhaps TRBD2 as D (7 bases). Germline CDR1 MGHDK, CDR2 SYGVNS. The CDR3 is 11 amino acids. Trimming removed 10 bases at V and 9 bases at J, with 15 bases between.

The V gene is TRBV4-1, the J gene TRBJ1-5, with 8 bases lining up with TRBD1. Trimming at V came to 0 bases and at J to 9 bases, leaving 7 bases not matched to a gene. Germline loops: CDR1 MGHRA, CDR2 YSYEKL. The CDR3 is 15 residues long. CDR3 nucleotide sequence: TGCGCCAGCAGCCAAGAGATGGCAGGGGGCATGCCCCAGCATTTT. Encoded protein: CASSQEMAGGMPQHF.

This chain connects TRBV5-1 to TRBJ2-4; the match to TRBD1 covers 7 bases. The germline V gene encodes CDR1 SGHRS and CDR2 YFSETQ. The CDR3 consists of 14 residues. V lost 2 bases and J lost 3; bases outside the gene matches: 2. CDR3 amino acids: CASSLGGVKNIQYF. The CDR3 nucleotides are TGCGCCAGCAGCTTAGGGGGCGTCAAAAACATTCAGTACTTC. Based on the CDR3 plus reference TRBV5-1 and TRBJ2-4, the full variable domain is KAGVTQTPRYLIKTRGQQVTLSCSPISGHRSVSWYQQTPGQGLQFLFEYFSETQRNKGNFPGRFSGRQFSNSRSEMNVSTLELGDSALYLCASSLGGVKNIQYFGAGTRLSVL.

This chain uses TRBV30 with TRBJ1-2; D not certain. Trimming pared 0 bases from V and 6 bases from J, leaving 17 bases between. In germline, CDR1 is GTSNPN, CDR2 SVGIG (reference sequence). The CDR3 length is 15 residues. CDR3 protein: CAWSVLTSLRNGYTF. Written as DNA, the CDR3 is TGTGCCTGGAGTGTACTGACTTCTCTCCGCAATGGCTACACCTTC.